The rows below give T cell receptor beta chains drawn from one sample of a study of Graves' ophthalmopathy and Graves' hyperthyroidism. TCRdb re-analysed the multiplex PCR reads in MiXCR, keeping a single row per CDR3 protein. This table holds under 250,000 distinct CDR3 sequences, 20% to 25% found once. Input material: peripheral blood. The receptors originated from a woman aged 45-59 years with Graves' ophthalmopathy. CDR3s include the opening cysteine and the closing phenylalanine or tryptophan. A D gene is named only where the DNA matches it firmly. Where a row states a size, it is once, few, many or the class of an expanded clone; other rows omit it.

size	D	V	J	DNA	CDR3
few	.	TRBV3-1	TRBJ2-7	TGTGCCAGCAGCCCGCGACAGAGATCCTACGAGCAGTACTTC	CASSPRQRSYEQYF
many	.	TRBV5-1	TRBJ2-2	TGCGCCAGCAGCTTGGACAGGACGAACACCGGGGAGCTGTTTTTT	CASSLDRTNTGELFF
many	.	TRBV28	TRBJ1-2	TGTGCCAGCAGGGAAGGGCGCTATGGCTACACCTTC	CASREGRYGYTF
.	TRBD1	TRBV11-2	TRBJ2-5	TGTGCCAGCAGCTCCAACAGGGGGCTCCAAGAGACCCAGTACTTC	CASSSNRGLQETQYF
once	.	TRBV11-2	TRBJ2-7	TGTGCCAGCAGCTTAGTTCGGCAGTACGAGCAGTACTTC	CASSLVRQYEQYF
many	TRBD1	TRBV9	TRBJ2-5	TGTGCCAGCAGCGTAGTGACAGGGGGGACCCAGTACTTC	CASSVVTGGTQYF
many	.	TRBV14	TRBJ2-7	TGTGCCAGCAGCCAAGTAACACAGGGAGGAGCCGAGCAGTACTTC	CASSQVTQGGAEQYF
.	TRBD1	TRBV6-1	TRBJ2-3	TGTGCCAGCGGTCGACCGGGACAGGGGTTAGATACGCAGTATTTT	CASGRPGQGLDTQYF
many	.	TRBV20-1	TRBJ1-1	TGCAGTGTTCCACCCCCGGGGAGGCGGAACACTGAAGCTTTCTTT	CSVPPPGRRNTEAFF
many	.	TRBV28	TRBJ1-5	TGTGCCAGCGGTTTAGAGCAGGGTGGTCAGCCCCAGCATTTT	CASGLEQGGQPQHF
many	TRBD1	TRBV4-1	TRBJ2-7	TGCGCCAGCAGCTTCGGACAGGGTAACTACGAGCAGTACTTC	CASSFGQGNYEQYF
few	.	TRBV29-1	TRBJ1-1	TGCAGCGTTGATTACGGTGGGGGAAGGGCTGAAGCTTTCTTT	CSVDYGGGRAEAFF
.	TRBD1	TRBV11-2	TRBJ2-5	TGTGCCAGCAGCCCCAGCGGTCTCGGGACAGGGGGAATCCAGTACTTC	CASSPSGLGTGGIQYF
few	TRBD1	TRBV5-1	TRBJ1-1	TGCGCCAGCAGCTTGGGGCAGGGGGCGGCTTTCTTT	CASSLGQGAAFF
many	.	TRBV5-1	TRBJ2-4	TGCGCCAGCAGCTTGGGAGTATCGGGGACGTTCTTC	CASSLGVSGTFF
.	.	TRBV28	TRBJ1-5	TGTGCCAGCAGTTGGATCGGCGGGGGTAATCAGCCCCAGCATTTT	CASSWIGGGNQPQHF
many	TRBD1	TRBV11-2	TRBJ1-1	TGTGCCAGCAGCTTAGAGCTGGGACAGGGTGGCACTGAAGCTTTCTTT	CASSLELGQGGTEAFF
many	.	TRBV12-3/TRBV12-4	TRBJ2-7	TGTGCCAGCAGCATAATTGGTGGGATCTACGAGCAGTACTTC	CASSIIGGIYEQYF
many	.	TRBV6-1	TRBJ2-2	TGTGCCAGCATATGGCGGGAGAACACCGGGGAGCTGTTTTTT	CASIWRENTGELFF
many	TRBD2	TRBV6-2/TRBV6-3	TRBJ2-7	TGTGCCAGCAGTACCGAGACTAGCGGGAGGGCCTCGGAGGAGCAGTACTTC	CASSTETSGRASEEQYF
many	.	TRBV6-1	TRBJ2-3	TGTGCCAGCACCAGGGAGAGGTCATCAGATACGCAGTATTTT	CASTRERSSDTQYF
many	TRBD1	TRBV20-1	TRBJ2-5	TGCAGTGCAGTACAGGGGACCCAAGAGACCCAGTACTTC	CSAVQGTQETQYF
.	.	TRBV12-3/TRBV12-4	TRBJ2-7	TGTGCCAGCAGTTCCCCGGGACTCTCCTACGAGCAGTACTTC	CASSSPGLSYEQYF
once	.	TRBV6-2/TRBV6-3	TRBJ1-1	TGTGCCAGCAGTTACGGCACGAAGGGCACTGAAGCTTTCTTT	CASSYGTKGTEAFF
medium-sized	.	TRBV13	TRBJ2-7	TGTGCCAGCAGCTTAGTGCCGGGAAGCTCCTACGAGCAGTACTTC	CASSLVPGSSYEQYF
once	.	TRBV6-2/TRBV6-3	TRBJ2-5	TGTGCCAGCAGTTACAATAGGAGAGAGACCCAGTACTTC	CASSYNRRETQYF
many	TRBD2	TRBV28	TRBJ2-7	TGTGCCAGCACTAGCCCAGCGGGGAGACAAGCTAGCGAGCAGTACTTC	CASTSPAGRQASEQYF
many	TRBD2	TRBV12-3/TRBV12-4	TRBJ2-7	TGTGCCAGCAGTTTAACTGCGGGAGGAGACTACGAGCAGTACTTC	CASSLTAGGDYEQYF
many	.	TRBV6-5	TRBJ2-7	TGTGCCAGCAGTTCCTACTACGAGCAGTACTTC	CASSSYYEQYF
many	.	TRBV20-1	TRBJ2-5	TGCAGTGCTAGGGTACCCAGCGGACAAGAGACCCAGTACTTC	CSARVPSGQETQYF
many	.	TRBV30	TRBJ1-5	TGTGCCTGGAGTGTACAGTTAGGAGATCAGCCCCAGCATTTT	CAWSVQLGDQPQHF
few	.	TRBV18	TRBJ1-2	TGTGCCAGCTCACCACTGGACAGAGCTAACTATGGCTACACCTTC	CASSPLDRANYGYTF
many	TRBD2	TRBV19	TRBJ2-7	TGTGCCAGTAGCCAAACTAGCGGGAACTACGAGCAGTACTTC	CASSQTSGNYEQYF
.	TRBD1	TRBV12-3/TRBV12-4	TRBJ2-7	TGTGCCAGCAGTCCATGGGGACAGGGCCTAGACGAGCAGTACTTC	CASSPWGQGLDEQYF
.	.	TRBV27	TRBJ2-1	TGTGCCAGCAGTTCGATTCCCAGGGTCTCCTACAATGAGCAGTTCTTC	CASSSIPRVSYNEQFF
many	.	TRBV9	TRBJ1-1	TGTGCCAGCAGCGAGGGGTGGGCGAGGAACACTGAAGCTTTCTTT	CASSEGWARNTEAFF
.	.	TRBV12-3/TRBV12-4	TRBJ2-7	TGTGCCAGCAGCCAACGGGCCTACGAGCAGTACTTC	CASSQRAYEQYF
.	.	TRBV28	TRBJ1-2	TGTGCCAGCAGTTTCCAGGGGACCTATGGCTACACCTTC	CASSFQGTYGYTF